This TCR beta chain was obtained from a study of cytomegalovirus exposure and HLA in healthy donors. Primers: 60 Vbeta forward and 13 Jbeta reverse. The method was immunoSEQ multiplex PCR; TCRdb's version includes in-frame clones alone and lacks a portion of them. The data contain 95,000 to 100,000 clones, roughly 74% of them singletons. Though probably carrying unrecorded immune exposures, donors were nominally healthy at sampling. This clone was recorded once. Compared with germline, one end of the junction differs, possibly owing to a read error. Sequenced material: PBMCs. The sequence was obtained from a woman in her forties in good health and CMV-seronegative.

The CDR3 loop is CASSLPVQEAQYF. The CDR3 DNA reads TGTGCCAGCAGCTTACCAGTCCAAGAGGCCCAGTACTTC. V gene TRBV7-2 combines with J gene TRBJ2-5; D unresolved. Per germline, CDR1 SGHTA and CDR2 FQGNSA. CDR3 length equals 13 residues. Drawing the rest from reference TRBV7-2 and TRBJ2-5, the complete variable domain is GAGVSQSPSNKVTEKGKDVELRCDPISGHTALYWYRQSLGQGLEFLIYFQGNSAPDKSGLPSDRFSAERTGGSVSTLTIQRTQQEDSAVYLCASSLPVQEAQYFGPGTRLLVL.